This TCR beta chain was sequenced in a study of blood T cell repertoires in COVID-19. Overall study: The origin of the acute and convalescent COVID-19 samples was the United States, Italy and Spain. T cells, B-cell-depleted T cells, or PBMCs provided the cDNA or gDNA that served as material.

In the authors' workflow: Amplification of reference gene primers provided the estimated nucleated cell counts. Sequenced by immunoSEQ multiplex PCR; TCRdb stores in-frame clones only, minus some. V, J and clone size derive from that table, while D and trimming were established from the DNA sequence. Of roughly 220,000 clones listed, roughly 88% were seen once; the top ten hold approximately 1.5%. With 0 bases removed from V and 5 bases from J, the gap between germline ends came to 9 bases. The germline V gene has CDR1 MGHRA and CDR2 YSYEKL. CDR3 length: 14 residues. Sequencing was done on a sample of peripheral blood. The chain has TRBV4-1 and TRBJ2-3; D remains unclear. This sequence originates from a woman aged 40 to 50 who had recovered from COVID-19. Here the CDR3 reads CASSQESFLDTQYF. Written as DNA, the CDR3 is TGCGCCAGCAGCCAAGAAAGCTTTCTAGATACGCAGTATTTT.